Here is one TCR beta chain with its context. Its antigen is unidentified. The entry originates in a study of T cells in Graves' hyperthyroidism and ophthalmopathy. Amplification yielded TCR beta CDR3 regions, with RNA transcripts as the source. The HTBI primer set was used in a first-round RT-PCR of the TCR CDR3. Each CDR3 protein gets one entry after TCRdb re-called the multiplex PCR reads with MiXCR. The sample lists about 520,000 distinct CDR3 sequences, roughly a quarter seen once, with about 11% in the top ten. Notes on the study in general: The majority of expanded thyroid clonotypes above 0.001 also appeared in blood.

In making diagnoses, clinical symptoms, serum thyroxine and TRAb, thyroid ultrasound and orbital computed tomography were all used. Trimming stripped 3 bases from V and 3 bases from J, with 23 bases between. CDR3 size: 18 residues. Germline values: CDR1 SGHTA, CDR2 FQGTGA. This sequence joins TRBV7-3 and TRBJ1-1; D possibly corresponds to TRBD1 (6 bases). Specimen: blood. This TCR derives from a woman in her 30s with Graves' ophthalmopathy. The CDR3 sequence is CASSFTGDPYEGDTEAFF. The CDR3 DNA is TGTGCCAGCAGCTTCACGGGGGACCCATACGAGGGGGACACTGAAGCTTTCTTT.